By frequency in the sample, the clone carrying this T cell receptor beta chain is medium-sized. Its antigen is currently unknown. PCR used 60 Vbeta primers and 13 Jbeta primers. Method: immunoSEQ multiplex PCR; TCRdb's copy keeps in-frame clones and lacks some. This sample has about 180,000 clones, with roughly 82% found just once. The data were taken from a study of cytomegalovirus exposure and HLA in healthy donors. Study-level points and caveats: TCR beta sequences reportedly predicted most subjects' HLA-A and HLA-B alleles accurately.

CDR1 is MGHRA, CDR2 YSYEKL, per germline. The CDR3 runs 15 residues. V lost 0 bases and J lost 5, with 11 bases in between. The chain has TRBV4-1 and TRBJ1-5; maybe TRBD1 (6 bases). The clonotype comes from a woman aged 50 to 60 in good health and CMV-seronegative. Sequencing used PBMCs. The CDR3 here is CASSQEGQGHQPQHF. As DNA, the CDR3 is TGCGCCAGCAGCCAAGAGGGCCAGGGGCATCAGCCCCAGCATTTT.